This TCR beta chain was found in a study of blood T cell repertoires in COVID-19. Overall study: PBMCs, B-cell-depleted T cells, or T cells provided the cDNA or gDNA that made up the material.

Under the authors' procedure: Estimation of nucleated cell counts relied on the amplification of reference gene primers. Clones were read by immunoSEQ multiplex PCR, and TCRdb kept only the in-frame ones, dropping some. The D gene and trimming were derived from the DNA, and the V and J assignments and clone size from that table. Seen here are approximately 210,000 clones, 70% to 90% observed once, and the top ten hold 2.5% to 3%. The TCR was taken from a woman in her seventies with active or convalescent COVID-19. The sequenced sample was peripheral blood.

The CDR3 loop reads CASSPQGGFGSPLHF. The CDR3 DNA is TGTGCCAGCAGCCCACAGGGGGGATTCGGTTCACCCCTCCACTTT. V and J are TRBV7-9 and TRBJ1-6; 8 nucleotides match TRBD1. This CDR3 contains 15 residues. Germline trimming cut 5 bases from V and 9 bases from J; bases unmatched to any gene: 9. CDR1 is SEHNR, CDR2 FQNEAQ, per germline (reference sequence).